Below are 23 T cell receptor beta chains sequenced from a single sample in a study of regulatory T cells in long-lasting Graves disease. With iRepertoire HTBI primers and Arm-PCR of CDR3 regions, TCR beta libraries were built. One entry per CDR3 protein, called by TCRdb with MiXCR from the multiplex PCR reads. The sample lists more than 650,000 distinct CDR3 sequences, 30% seen once, with around 40% in the top ten. Time point here: persistent/refractory GD, antithyroid drugs over 5 years with positive TRAb. The TCR library was made from RNA that had been extracted from PBMCs in TRIzol. The sequenced sample was peripheral blood mononuclear cells (PBMCs), obtained when the disease was refractory, from a patient treated with antithyroid drugs. The receptor source for this set is a female donor with Graves disease.

This clonotype was seen only a few times. The chain joins TRBV6-1 to TRBJ2-7, with TRBD2 matching over 7 bases. Germline assignment: CDR1 MNHNS and CDR2 SASEGT. V was pared by 8 bases and J by 7 bases, with 11 bases of the junction left unmatched. The CDR3 totals 13 residues. The CDR3 here is CASQRIAGYEQYF. In DNA, the CDR3 is TGTGCCAGCCAGAGGATAGCGGGTTATGAGCAGTACTTC.

This clonotype was observed at least ten times. The chain employs TRBV24-1 and TRBJ2-7; 8 bases line up with TRBD2. The V and J ends lost 7 bases and 6 bases, in that order; junction bases with no gene match: 7. Germline values: CDR1 KGHDR, CDR2 SFDVKD. CDR3 size: 13 residues. CDR3 coding DNA: TGTGCCACCAGCGCGGACGGGGGGGGCGAGCAGTACTTC. Translated: CATSADGGGEQYF.

This clonotype has just a few counts. The genes are TRBV30 and TRBJ1-2; TRBD1 agrees at 9 bases. Germline assignment: CDR1 GTSNPN and CDR2 SVGIG (reference sequence). The CDR3 contains 12 residues. Germline trimming cut 3 bases from V and 7 bases from J; bases unmatched to any gene: 3. DNA of the CDR3: TGTGCCTGGAGGACAGGGGGATTTGGCTACACCTTC. Translated, it gives CAWRTGGFGYTF.

The chain uses TRBV19 and TRBJ2-7; 8 bases are a match to TRBD2. The CDR3 covers 15 residues. Per germline, CDR1 LNHDA and CDR2 SQIVND (reference sequence). The trim removed 3 bases at V and 6 bases at J, leaving 10 bases unmatched. CDR3 sequence: CASSIAGGIGSEQYF. In DNA form, the CDR3 reads TGTGCCAGTAGTATCGCGGGGGGAATCGGGTCCGAGCAGTACTTC.

The rearrangement links TRBV2 to TRBJ1-2, with D tentatively TRBD1 (6 bases). CDR1 and CDR2 (germline): SNHLY, FYNNEI. V shed 8 bases and J shed 4 bases, with 17 bases lying between them. CDR3 size: 14 residues. CDR3 region: CASELVRDIYGYTF. DNA for the CDR3: TGTGCCAGCGAGCTAGTCCGGGACATCTATGGCTACACCTTC.

This clonotype was counted between two and nine times. This chain links TRBV29-1 with TRBJ2-2; D not certain. Trimming shortened V by 2 bases and J by 3 bases, and 10 bases separated the two germline ends. Germline V gene lookup returns CDR1 SQVTM and CDR2 ANQGSEA. This CDR3 has 14 amino acids. The DNA for the CDR3 is TGCAGCGTTGAACCGGGCCTCTACACCGGGGAGCTGTTTTTT. Amino acids: CSVEPGLYTGELFF.

The V and J genes are TRBV15 and TRBJ1-4; tentatively, D is TRBD1 (5 bases). V shed 0 bases and J shed 5 bases, with 10 bases lying between them. There are 15 residues in the CDR3. CDR1 is LNHNV, CDR2 YYDKDF, per germline (reference sequence). The CDR3 DNA is TGTGCCACCAGCAGAGATAGAACAGGAAATGAAAAACTGTTTTTT. It translates to CATSRDRTGNEKLFF.

In its sample, this clonotype was seen many times. This chain joins TRBV6-1 and TRBJ1-5; D uncertain. V was trimmed by 9 bases and J by 1 base, leaving 7 bases between them. Germline V CDR1 and CDR2: MNHNS, SASEGT. This CDR3 spans 12 amino acids. The CDR3 DNA follows: TGTGCCAGTAAAGGGAGCAATCAGCCCCAGCATTTT. It is translated as CASKGSNQPQHF.

The rearrangement links TRBV5-1 to TRBJ1-3; D gene ambiguous. Trimming left V 4 bases short and J 0 bases short, with 11 bases between. Germline V gene lookup returns CDR1 SGHRS and CDR2 YFSETQ. The CDR3 contains 15 residues. This CDR3 reads CASSPSSNSGNTIYF. In DNA form, the CDR3 reads TGCGCCAGCAGCCCCAGCAGTAACTCTGGAAACACCATATATTTT.

The V call is TRBV5-1, the J call TRBJ2-7, with D maybe TRBD2 (5 bases). CDR1 SGHRS and CDR2 YFSETQ come from the germline V gene. V shed 3 bases and J shed 1 base, with 8 bases lying between them. This CDR3 comprises 13 residues. The CDR3 DNA is TGCGCCAGCAGCTCAACTAGATCCTACGAGCAGTACTTC. This codes for CASSSTRSYEQYF.

At least ten counts were recorded for this clonotype. The chain has TRBV6-2 or TRBV6-3 and TRBJ2-7, with 9 bases aligning to TRBD1. The length of the CDR3 is 18 residues. Germline V CDR1 and CDR2: MNHEY, SVGEGT. J was trimmed by 7 bases and V by 2 bases; bases with no gene match: 18. For the CDR3, the DNA is TGTGCCAGCAGTTACCCACTCGGACAGGGACAGGGCGTTGGGGAGCAGTACTTC. Protein product: CASSYPLGQGQGVGEQYF.

The chain employs TRBV5-1 and TRBJ2-5; D not resolved. CDR3 length: 14 amino acids. The V gene lost 2 bases and the J gene lost 4 bases, with 12 bases spanning the gap. CDR1 and CDR2 (germline): SGHRS, YFSETQ. CDR3 protein: CASSLITTGETQYF. DNA of the CDR3: TGCGCCAGCAGCTTAATCACTACGGGAGAGACCCAGTACTTC.

This clonotype was detected many times. V is TRBV12-3 or TRBV12-4 and J is TRBJ1-2; 7 bases map to TRBD1. V shed 5 bases and J 8 bases; nucleotides not matched to a gene: 8. CDR3 length equals 13 residues. DNA for the CDR3: TGTGCCAGCAGTCGAGACAGGGTTAGAGGCTACACCTTC. It is translated as CASSRDRVRGYTF.

This clonotype was recorded many times. This chain uses TRBV2 with TRBJ2-7; TRBD1 might be the D (6 bases). V was trimmed by 8 bases and J by 4 bases, leaving 9 bases between them. Germline V gene data show CDR1 as SNHLY and CDR2 as FYNNEI. The CDR3 totals 11 residues. This chain's CDR3 is CASAQGYEQYF. CDR3 nucleotides: TGTGCCAGCGCCCAGGGGTACGAGCAGTACTTC.

The chain couples TRBV18 to TRBJ1-5; 7 bases line up with TRBD1. CDR1 is KGHSH and CDR2 is LQKENI in the germline V gene. This CDR3 has 15 amino acids. V lost 2 bases, J lost 5 bases, and 6 bases stayed unmatched. As DNA, the CDR3 is TGTGCCAGCTCACCATGGGCAGGGGGGGATCAGCCCCAGCATTTT. It codes for CASSPWAGGDQPQHF.

This clonotype has ten or more counts. For the CDR3, the DNA is TGTGCCAGCAGCCCCGTTTCTGGAGCTAACTATGGCTACACCTTC. Amino acid sequence: CASSPVSGANYGYTF. The chain uses TRBV28 and TRBJ1-2; D is unresolved. This CDR3 has 15 amino acids. The germline CDR1 and CDR2 sequences are MDHEN and SYDVKM. V was cut by 6 bases and J by 0 bases, with 14 bases left in between.

In this sample, this clonotype turned up a few times. V is TRBV28 and J is TRBJ2-5; D might be TRBD2 (6 bases). This CDR3 has 16 amino acids. V shed 6 bases and J shed 2 bases, with 19 bases lying between them. From germline, CDR1 is MDHEN and CDR2 SYDVKM. The DNA for the CDR3 is TGTGCCAGCAGCAATGGGGGGAGCGGGCTTCAAGAGACCCAGTACTTC. This translates into CASSNGGSGLQETQYF.

The rearrangement joins TRBV4-1 to TRBJ1-2; D not certain. The CDR3 runs to 13 residues. CDR1 is MGHRA, CDR2 YSYEKL, per germline. The V and J ends lost 0 bases and 3 bases respectively, with 5 bases between them. The CDR3 bases are TGCGCCAGCAGCCAAGAAGAAGACTATGGCTACACCTTC. Translation: CASSQEEDYGYTF.

This clonotype has only one observation. The V and J genes are TRBV9 and TRBJ2-5; D is possibly TRBD2 (6 bases). The CDR3 runs 14 residues. The V end lost 1 base, the J end lost 2 bases, and 9 bases lay between the germline ends. Germline CDR1 is SGDLS and CDR2 is YYNGEE. CDR3 sequence: CASSVSSGQETQYF. Here the CDR3 DNA reads TGTGCCAGCAGCGTAAGCAGCGGGCAAGAGACCCAGTACTTC.

In this sample, this clonotype turned up many times. This chain uses TRBV28 with TRBJ1-1; 7 bases match TRBD1. From germline, CDR1 is MDHEN and CDR2 SYDVKM. This CDR3 has 14 residues. V lost 6 bases, J lost 7 bases, and 11 bases stayed unmatched. The CDR3 nucleotides read TGTGCCAGCAGACTCACTTACAGGGGAGGTGAAGCTTTCTTT. Its translation: CASRLTYRGGEAFF.

This clonotype was seen once. The genes are TRBV12-3 or TRBV12-4 and TRBJ2-2; 7 bases line up with TRBD2. The junction had 8 bases not matched to a gene; V was cut back by 6 bases and J by 7 bases. The CDR3 loop spans 14 amino acids. CDR3 nucleotides: TGTGCCAGCAGCAAAAGCGGGGCGGTCGGGGAGCTGTTTTTT. Its protein is CASSKSGAVGELFF.

With regard to this clonotype: A junction boundary mismatches the germline segment, possibly from a read error. The gene calls are TRBV12-3 or TRBV12-4 and TRBJ1-4, with a weak D call TRBD1 (6 bases). The CDR3 has 12 residues. Here the CDR3 DNA reads TGTGCCGGCAGGAACAGGGCTGAAAAACTGTTTTTT. As protein: CAGRNRAEKLFF.

Remarks on this clonotype: Germline and junction disagree at one end, which may indicate a read error. The rearrangement uses TRBV20-1 and TRBJ1-2; no firm D call. The CDR3 extends over 13 amino acids. CDR1 DFQATT and CDR2 SNEGSKA come from the germline V gene (reference sequence). CDR3 sequence (DNA): TGCAGTGCTAGGGACTTGGCTAACTATGGCCACACCTTC. This sequence encodes CSARDLANYGHTF.